This T cell receptor beta chain was profiled in a study of a mutant IDH1 vaccine in newly diagnosed glioma. As regards this clone: Its specificity is not known.

Described time point: week 11, during vaccination. It was 300 ug of mutant IDH1 20-mer peptide that made up each vaccine dose, given with topical imiquimod. The assay was immunoSEQ multiplex PCR, and TCRdb's table has in-frame clones only and misses some. The sample records 110,000 or so clones, roughly 90% being singletons. The V gene's germline CDR1 is MNHEY and CDR2 SVGAGI. The CDR3 totals 15 residues. After removal of 5 bases from V and 2 bases from J, the junction contained 2 bases not matched to a gene. This sample comprised PBMCs, obtained from a glioma patient whose treatment included an IDH1 peptide vaccine. The chain combines TRBV6-5 with TRBJ2-1; TRBD2 agrees at 11 bases. This clonotype was sampled from a woman aged 45 to 65 with glioma. The CDR3 loop reads CASSLAGGTYNEQFF. The CDR3 nucleotides are TGTGCCAGCAGTCTAGCGGGAGGAACCTACAATGAGCAGTTCTTC.